This T cell receptor (beta chain) derives from a study of blood T cell repertoires in COVID-19 (dated by TCRdb to 2019 to 2021). With regard to the full study: Samples from collaborators originated in the United States, Italy and Spain and spanned both the acute and convalescent phases of COVID-19. The material from the prospective study consisted of cDNA or gDNA derived from T cells, B-cell-depleted T cells, or PBMCs. Deeply sampled blood TCRbeta repertoires from subjects exposed to, actively infected with, or recovered from COVID-19 were included in the dataset. The repertoires were made available in a free public database intended to serve as a resource for research on the immune response to SARS-CoV-2. Samples were obtained from the ongoing ImmuneRACE study (first 160 participants) and from roughly 1,300 subjects provided by 6 global collaborators. The sample metadata nearly always contained a de-identified subject ID, COVID-19 status, age in years and sex. Where available, HLA class I and class II types were obtained from metadata supplied by the sample provider rather than from assay-based typing. General findings and caveats noted by the study authors: The quantity of clinical and demographic metadata differed by source and by participant and was supplied without curation.

Collaborating institutions collected whole blood in K2EDTA tubes following their own protocols. For TCRbeta analysis, collaborator samples were shipped as frozen whole blood, as isolated PBMCs, or as DNA extracted from either sample type. TCRbeta CDR3 regions were amplified from genomic DNA by means of the immunoSEQ Assay, a bias-controlled multiplex PCR. On the authors' methods: Nucleated cell counts per sample were estimated from amplification of reference gene primers within the assay. To quantify the absolute abundance of each unique TCRbeta CDR3 rearrangement, sequence reads were collapsed and filtered. For each sample, productive Simpson clonality was calculated by taking the square root of Simpson's diversity index across productive rearrangements. Entries here come from immuneACCESS through TCRdb and include only in-frame sequences with V and J called. Some clones fail to appear in such tables; in the studies checked, an unresolved V gene covers under half of the shortfall, and the cause of the remainder is unknown. V, J and clone size were drawn from that table, and D and trimming were deduced from the DNA. In this sample the table shows some 150,000 clones, around 86% of which occur a single time. The ten biggest clones cover around 3.5% of the sample.

V and J lose 0 bases and 6 bases, and a span of 14 bases separates them. The CDR1 and CDR2 encoded by the germline V gene are SGDLS and YYNGEE. Including cysteine and phenylalanine, the CDR3 has 15 amino acids. The CDR3 DNA has 45 bases and is translated from base 1. This clone was observed a handful of times. The clone's antigen remains unknown. No clone much larger than this one lies a single base away; base qualities are absent. The specimen sequenced was peripheral blood. The chain was built from TRBV9 and TRBJ2-3; the D gene is possibly TRBD2, with 6 bases matching. The sequence was obtained from a man in his sixties or seventies with acute or convalescent COVID-19. The DNA is TGTGCCAGCAGCGTAGGTGGGGTTGCGGGGGATACGCAGTATTTT. The translation is CASSVGGVAGDTQYF.